The rows below give T cell receptor beta chains drawn from one sample of a study of T cell responses to AZD1222 COVID-19 vaccine. Data came from immunoSEQ multiplex PCR; TCRdb stores just in-frame clones and leaves some out. The table records over 150,000 clones, roughly 92% of them present only once. The sequencing used peripheral blood, collected 28 days after the second AZD1222 dose. The receptors stem from an adult who received the AZD1222 COVID-19 vaccine. Each CDR3 is given with its conserved first and last residue. A D gene is named only where the DNA matches it firmly. Size tells how often a clone was seen (once, few, many) or the class of an expanded clone, and some rows leave it out.

abundance	j_gene	v_gene	d_gene	CDR3aa	CDR3nt
.	TRBJ2-7	TRBV13	.	CASSSGVGFEQYF	TGTGCCAGCAGCTCGGGGGTAGGATTCGAGCAGTACTTC
.	TRBJ1-1	TRBV27	TRBD1	CASRAAGQGNTEAFF	TGTGCCAGCCGAGCCGCCGGACAGGGAAACACTGAAGCTTTCTTT
.	TRBJ2-3	TRBV6-4	TRBD2	CASSQGLAGGITDTQYF	TGTGCCAGCAGCCAGGGACTAGCGGGGGGAATCACAGATACGCAGTATTTT
.	TRBJ1-4	TRBV30	.	CAWSFEWEKLFF	TGTGCCTGGAGTTTTGAATGGGAAAAACTGTTTTTT
.	TRBJ2-7	TRBV29-1	.	CSAQREGYEQYF	TGCAGCGCCCAAAGAGAGGGCTACGAGCAGTACTTC
.	TRBJ1-5	TRBV6-6	.	CASSYSYGEDQPQHF	TGTGCCAGCAGTTACTCGTACGGGGAGGATCAGCCCCAGCATTTT
once	TRBJ1-2	TRBV27	.	CASSWGQGYGYTF	TGTGCCAGCAGTTGGGGACAAGGCTATGGCTACACCTTC
.	TRBJ2-1	TRBV18	TRBD2	CASSPRTSGSSYNEQFF	TGTGCCAGCTCACCACGGACTAGCGGTAGCTCCTACAATGAGCAGTTCTTC
.	TRBJ1-2	TRBV7-9	TRBD1	CASSGDRAGYTF	TGTGCCAGCAGCGGAGACAGGGCTGGCTACACCTTC
.	TRBJ1-3	TRBV28	TRBD1	CASRFPLGQGAMGNTIYF	TGTGCCAGCAGATTTCCCCTTGGACAGGGGGCAATGGGAAACACCATATATTTT
.	TRBJ2-5	TRBV5-4	TRBD2	CASSSGLAGDRETQYF	TGTGCCAGCAGCTCGGGACTAGCGGGAGATCGAGAGACCCAGTACTTC
.	TRBJ2-1	TRBV14	.	CASSQDLGEQFF	TGTGCCAGCAGCCAAGATTTGGGTGAGCAGTTCTTC
.	TRBJ1-2	TRBV13	.	CASSQQESDGYTF	TGTGCCAGCAGCCAACAGGAGAGCGATGGCTACACCTTC
.	TRBJ1-1	TRBV20-1	TRBD1	CSARTGSKAFF	TGCAGTGCACGGACAGGGTCTAAAGCTTTCTTT
.	TRBJ2-5	TRBV18	.	CATAPQGETQYF	TGTGCCACCGCCCCACAGGGAGAGACCCAGTACTTC
.	TRBJ2-7	TRBV5-5	TRBD1	CASSVGQLDSYEQYF	TGTGCCAGCAGCGTGGGACAGCTAGACTCCTACGAGCAGTACTTC
.	TRBJ2-7	TRBV4-1	TRBD1	CASSGTGSYEQYF	TGCGCCAGCAGCGGGACAGGGTCCTACGAGCAGTACTTC
.	TRBJ2-7	TRBV10-3	.	CAISESTRELRPSYEQYF	TGTGCCATCAGTGAGTCGACTCGGGAGTTAAGGCCCTCCTACGAGCAGTACTTC
.	TRBJ1-6	TRBV27	TRBD1	CASSRWGQSNSPLHF	TGTGCCAGCAGCAGGTGGGGACAGTCCAATTCACCCCTCCACTTT
.	TRBJ1-2	TRBV6-5	.	CASSLGSGYTF	TGTGCCAGCAGTCTCGGCAGTGGCTACACCTTC
.	TRBJ2-7	TRBV10-3	.	CAIRDSSYEQYF	TGTGCCATCAGGGATTCCTCGTACGAGCAGTACTTC
.	TRBJ2-1	TRBV4-1	.	CASSQIRKPNNEQFF	TGCGCCAGCAGCCAAATCCGGAAACCAAACAATGAGCAGTTCTTC
.	TRBJ1-5	TRBV27	.	CASSSGFGFLQPQHF	TGTGCCAGCAGTTCTGGATTTGGGTTTCTTCAGCCCCAGCATTTT
.	TRBJ1-1	TRBV2	.	CASSEGLISSGAFF	TGTGCCAGCAGTGAAGGCTTGATATCGTCTGGAGCTTTCTTT
.	TRBJ2-1	TRBV4-1	TRBD2	CASSQSSGRDNEQFF	TGCGCCAGCAGCCAGTCTAGCGGGAGGGACAATGAGCAGTTCTTC
.	TRBJ2-2	TRBV18	TRBD1	CASSQGAVYTGELFF	TGTGCCAGCTCACAGGGGGCGGTGTACACCGGGGAGCTGTTTTTT
few	TRBJ1-1	TRBV7-3	.	CASSLHSMNTEAFF	TGTGCCAGCAGCTTACACAGCATGAACACTGAAGCTTTCTTT
.	TRBJ1-2	TRBV7-2	TRBD1	CASSFTGVDYGYTF	TGTGCCAGCAGCTTTACAGGGGTCGACTATGGCTACACCTTC
.	TRBJ1-5	TRBV12-3/TRBV12-4	.	CASSLGRHQPQHF	TGTGCCAGCAGTTTGGGTAGGCATCAGCCCCAGCATTTT
.	TRBJ1-4	TRBV5-4	.	CASSRTGVNEKLFF	TGTGCCAGCAGCCGGACGGGCGTTAATGAAAAACTGTTTTTT
once	TRBJ2-3	TRBV10-3	TRBD2	CAISDLAGPPDTQYF	TGTGCCATCAGTGATCTAGCGGGGCCTCCCGATACGCAGTATTTT
.	TRBJ1-6	TRBV28	TRBD1	CASKVGTGGFNSPLHF	TGTGCCAGCAAGGTGGGGACAGGGGGATTTAATTCACCCCTCCACTTT
.	TRBJ2-3	TRBV5-1	.	CASSLTPGSSTDTQYF	TGCGCCAGCAGCTTGACCCCGGGAAGCAGCACAGATACGCAGTATTTT
.	TRBJ1-1	TRBV19	.	CASSIMAEGTEAFF	TGTGCCAGTAGTATTATGGCTGAGGGTACTGAAGCTTTCTTT
once	TRBJ2-7	TRBV5-6	TRBD1	CASSHRGQAFSYEQYF	TGTGCCAGCAGCCACAGGGGGCAAGCCTTCTCCTACGAGCAGTACTTC
.	TRBJ1-2	TRBV5-1	.	CASSLEADYGYTF	TGCGCCAGCAGCTTGGAGGCAGACTATGGCTACACCTTC
.	TRBJ1-5	TRBV6-5	TRBD1	CASTGDRGNQPQHF	TGTGCCAGCACCGGGGACAGGGGCAATCAGCCCCAGCATTTT
.	TRBJ1-5	TRBV28	.	CASSFGNQPQHF	TGTGCCAGCAGTTTTGGCAATCAGCCCCAGCATTTT
.	TRBJ2-5	TRBV5-1	.	CASSLADSQETQYF	TGCGCCAGCAGCTTGGCGGACTCTCAAGAGACCCAGTACTTC